A selection of T cell receptor beta chains follows, all from one sample in a study of blood T cell repertoires in COVID-19. TCRdb keeps only in-frame clones here, not all; method: immunoSEQ multiplex PCR. The sample has about 150,000 clones; 65% to 90% are singletons. The specimen sequenced was peripheral blood. The origin of the receptors is a woman between 45 and 65 years old with acute or convalescent COVID-19. The CDR3 runs from the conserved cysteine through the conserved F or W. Fields, in order: D gene, J gene, clone size, V gene, CDR3 DNA, CDR3 protein. The D gene is left open where the match is weak. Clone size is given for some rows only: seen once, a few or many times, or a class if the clone is expanded.

d_call: TRBD2
j_call: TRBJ2-7
clone_size: .
v_call: TRBV7-9
cdr3_nt: TGTGCCAGCAGCTCGATGACTAGCGGGTTTTCCTACGAGCAGTACTTC
cdr3_aa: CASSSMTSGFSYEQYF

d_call: .
j_call: TRBJ2-3
clone_size: once
v_call: TRBV7-3
cdr3_nt: TGTGCCAGCAGCTCCTTAACAGGGATGGCGCAGTATTTT
cdr3_aa: CASSSLTGMAQYF

d_call: .
j_call: TRBJ1-2
clone_size: .
v_call: TRBV6-5
cdr3_nt: TGTGCCAGCACCGACACTTCAAACTATGGCTACACCTTC
cdr3_aa: CASTDTSNYGYTF

d_call: .
j_call: TRBJ1-2
clone_size: .
v_call: TRBV28
cdr3_nt: TGTGCCAGCAGTTTCACCAGGGATGGCTACACCTTC
cdr3_aa: CASSFTRDGYTF

d_call: TRBD1
j_call: TRBJ2-7
clone_size: .
v_call: TRBV7-2
cdr3_nt: TGTGCCAGCAGCTTAAAATACAGGGGGTCCTACGAGCAGTACTTC
cdr3_aa: CASSLKYRGSYEQYF

d_call: .
j_call: TRBJ1-5
clone_size: .
v_call: TRBV18
cdr3_nt: TGTGCCAGCTCAGGGGGGGGCGATAGCAATCAGCCCCAGCATTTT
cdr3_aa: CASSGGGDSNQPQHF

d_call: TRBD1
j_call: TRBJ1-2
clone_size: few
v_call: TRBV19
cdr3_nt: TGTGCCAGTAGGGGACAGGCTAACTATGGCTACACCTTC
cdr3_aa: CASRGQANYGYTF

d_call: TRBD2
j_call: TRBJ2-7
clone_size: .
v_call: TRBV2
cdr3_nt: TGTGCCAGCTCCTGGGGTAGCGGGATCTACGAGCAGTACTTC
cdr3_aa: CASSWGSGIYEQYF

d_call: TRBD1
j_call: TRBJ1-2
clone_size: .
v_call: TRBV6-6
cdr3_nt: TGTGCCAGCAGTTACACGGGGGGACAGGGGGCTGATGGCTACACCTTC
cdr3_aa: CASSYTGGQGADGYTF

d_call: .
j_call: TRBJ2-5
clone_size: .
v_call: TRBV30
cdr3_nt: TGTGCCTGGAGTGTACGAGGAACTAGCCCTCCAGAGACCCAGTACTTC
cdr3_aa: CAWSVRGTSPPETQYF

d_call: .
j_call: TRBJ2-1
clone_size: .
v_call: TRBV21-1
cdr3_nt: TGTGCCAGCAGCCCTTGCGGGGACTACAATGAGCAGTTCTTC
cdr3_aa: CASSPCGDYNEQFF

d_call: .
j_call: TRBJ1-2
clone_size: once
v_call: TRBV6-4
cdr3_nt: TGTGCCAGCAGTGATATGCAGGGAGGTGGCTACACCTTC
cdr3_aa: CASSDMQGGGYTF

d_call: TRBD1
j_call: TRBJ1-1
clone_size: once
v_call: TRBV5-4
cdr3_nt: TGTGCCAGCAGCTTGAAAGGGACAGGGACTGAAGCTTTCTTT
cdr3_aa: CASSLKGTGTEAFF

d_call: TRBD1
j_call: TRBJ2-7
clone_size: .
v_call: TRBV5-1
cdr3_nt: TGCGCCAGCAGCTTGAGGACAGGGCTCAAGGACGAGCAGTACTTC
cdr3_aa: CASSLRTGLKDEQYF

d_call: .
j_call: TRBJ1-1
clone_size: .
v_call: TRBV27
cdr3_nt: TGTGCCAGCAGTCTAGCAGGGGTGACTGAAGCTTTCTTT
cdr3_aa: CASSLAGVTEAFF